The 12 T cell receptor beta chains below were found in one sample sequenced in a study of cytomegalovirus exposure and HLA in healthy donors. The PCR ran on 60 Vbeta and 13 Jbeta primers. Profiled with immunoSEQ multiplex PCR; TCRdb holds only in-frame clones, not every one. This table holds about 150,000 clones, approximately 78% found once. Specimen: PBMCs. These receptors were collected from a male donor in good health and CMV-seronegative.

The genes are TRBV10-3 and TRBJ1-3, with 8 positions matching TRBD1. Germline V gives CDR1 ENHRY, CDR2 SYGVKD. The V gene end was trimmed by 7 bases and the J gene end by 3 bases; junction bases not matched to a gene: 2. CDR3 length: 13 residues. The chain's CDR3 is CAIKGQGGNTIYF. In DNA form, the CDR3 reads TGTGCCATCAAAGGACAGGGTGGAAACACCATATATTTT.

This sequence joins TRBV4-3 and TRBJ2-3; 12 bases line up with TRBD2. J lost 6 bases, V lost 4 bases, and 8 bases had no gene match. The CDR3 spans 16 residues. Germline V lookup: CDR1 LGHNA, CDR2 YSLEER. CDR3: CASSRWSSGGADTQYF. The CDR3 DNA sequence: TGCGCCAGCAGCCGCTGGTCTAGCGGGGGGGCGGATACGCAGTATTTT.

The rearrangement uses TRBV5-1 and TRBJ2-3, with D possibly being TRBD1 (7 bases). The CDR3 consists of 18 residues. Germline V gene data show CDR1 as SGHRS and CDR2 as YFSETQ. Trimming cost V 0 bases and J 0 bases, with 17 bases left between them. Written as DNA, the CDR3 is TGCGCCAGCAGCTTGGGTATCTCAGGGGGGATCAGCACAGATACGCAGTATTTT. Its protein product is CASSLGISGGISTDTQYF.

V gene TRBV7-9 combines with J gene TRBJ2-7, with D unresolved. This CDR3 has 12 residues. V lost 1 base, J lost 6 bases, and 7 bases lay in between. Germline V gene sequence: CDR1 SEHNR, CDR2 FQNEAQ (reference sequence). Here the CDR3 reads CASSLGQIEQYF. In DNA, the CDR3 is TGTGCCAGCAGCTTAGGACAAATCGAGCAGTACTTC.

To note about this clone: The identical CDR3 is also encoded by other nucleotide sequences in the sample. CDR3 sequence reads: CASSPGLAGGNEQFF. DNA for the CDR3: TGCGCCAGCAGCCCAGGACTAGCGGGGGGGAATGAGCAGTTCTTC. The rearrangement links TRBV5-1 to TRBJ2-1, with 15 nucleotides matching TRBD2. Germline V gene sequence: CDR1 SGHRS, CDR2 YFSETQ. The length of the CDR3 is 15 residues. The J segment lost 7 bases and the V segment lost 4 bases, leaving 3 bases of the junction unmatched.

This chain uses TRBV7-7 with TRBJ2-2; TRBD2 matches 10 bases. Looked up from germline, CDR1 is SSHAT and CDR2 is FNYEAQ (reference sequence). Trimming took 7 bases from V and 6 from J; bases not matched to a gene: 11. The CDR3 consists of 16 residues. The CDR3 sequence is CASKRGAGGPPGELFF. The CDR3 region has the DNA TGTGCCAGCAAACGGGGAGCGGGAGGGCCTCCCGGGGAGCTGTTTTTT.

The chain combines TRBV6-5 with TRBJ2-1; TRBD1 might be the D (5 bases). The V gene's germline CDR1 is MNHEY and CDR2 SVGAGI. Trimming pared 6 bases from V and 2 bases from J, leaving 14 bases between. The CDR3 runs 15 residues. CDR3 DNA: TGTGCCAGCAGCCAGCCAGGGTCCCCCTACAATGAGCAGTTCTTC. Protein product: CASSQPGSPYNEQFF.

The chain employs TRBV18 and TRBJ1-1; TRBD1 matches 7 bases. V lost 0 bases, J lost 4 bases, and 5 bases stayed unmatched. The CDR3 is 15 residues long. CDR1 and CDR2 (germline): KGHSH, LQKENI. Here the CDR3 DNA reads TGTGCCAGCTCACCACCAGGGGGCGGTGGCACTGAAGCTTTCTTT. As protein: CASSPPGGGGTEAFF.

This sequence joins TRBV5-1 and TRBJ2-5; D not certain. The CDR3 has 14 residues. Germline values: CDR1 SGHRS, CDR2 YFSETQ. V was shortened by 0 bases and J by 2 bases, with 8 bases between the two germline ends. The CDR3 spells CASSLGTPQETQYF. As DNA, the CDR3 is TGCGCCAGCAGCTTGGGCACACCACAAGAGACCCAGTACTTC.

The genes are TRBV5-5 and TRBJ1-1; D is unresolved. The CDR3 runs to 14 residues. Germline CDR1 is SGHKS and CDR2 is YYEKEE (reference sequence). Trimming stripped 5 bases from V and 2 bases from J, with 13 bases between. CDR3 coding DNA: TGTGCCAGCAGTCTATCGGGGTCTAACACTGAAGCTTTCTTT. Translation gives CASSLSGSNTEAFF.

CDR3 region: CASSLGGLASYNEQFF. The CDR3 region has the DNA TGCGCCAGCAGCTTGGGGGGACTAGCCTCCTACAATGAGCAGTTCTTC. The V call is TRBV5-1, the J call TRBJ2-1, with 9 bases aligning to TRBD2. The V and J ends lost 0 bases and 0 bases, in that order; junction bases with no gene match: 1. The CDR3 is 16 amino acids. CDR1 and CDR2 from the germline V gene are SGHRS and YFSETQ.

V is TRBV5-4 and J is TRBJ1-1; maybe TRBD1 (5 bases). There are 15 residues in the CDR3. Germline V gene data show CDR1 as SGHNT and CDR2 as YYREEE (reference sequence). V was cut by 4 bases and J by 6 bases, with 19 bases left in between. The CDR3 region is CASSPGTTGGPEAFF. The CDR3 region has the DNA TGTGCCAGCAGCCCCGGGACTACCGGAGGACCTGAAGCTTTCTTT.